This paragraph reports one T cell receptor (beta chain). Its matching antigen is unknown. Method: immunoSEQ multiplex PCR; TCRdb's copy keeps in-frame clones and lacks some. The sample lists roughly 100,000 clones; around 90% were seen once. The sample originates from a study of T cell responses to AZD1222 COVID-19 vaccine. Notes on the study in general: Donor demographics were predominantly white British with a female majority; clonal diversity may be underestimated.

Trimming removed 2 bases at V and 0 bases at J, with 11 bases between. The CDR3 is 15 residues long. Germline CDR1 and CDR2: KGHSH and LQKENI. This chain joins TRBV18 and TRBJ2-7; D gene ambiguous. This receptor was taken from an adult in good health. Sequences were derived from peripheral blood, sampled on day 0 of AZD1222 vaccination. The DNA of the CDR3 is TGTGCCAGCTCACCAGGAAAGTACCCCTCCTACGAGCAGTACTTC. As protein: CASSPGKYPSYEQYF.